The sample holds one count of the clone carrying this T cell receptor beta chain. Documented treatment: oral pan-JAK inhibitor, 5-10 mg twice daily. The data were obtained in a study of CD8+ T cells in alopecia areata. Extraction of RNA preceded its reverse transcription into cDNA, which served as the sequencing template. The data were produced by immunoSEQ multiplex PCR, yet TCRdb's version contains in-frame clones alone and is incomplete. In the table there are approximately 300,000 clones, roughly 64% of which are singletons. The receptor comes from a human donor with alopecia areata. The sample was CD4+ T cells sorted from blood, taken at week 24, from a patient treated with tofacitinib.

The CDR3 nucleotides are TGTGCCAGCAGCCAAGATTTTTACACCAGCTATGGCTACACCTTC. This translates into CASSQDFYTSYGYTF. The gene calls are TRBV4-2 and TRBJ1-2; D is uncertain. CDR1 and CDR2 (germline): LGHNA, YNFKEQ. This CDR3 is 15 amino acids long. V lost 0 bases to trimming and J lost 4 bases, with 12 bases between them.